These 23 T cell receptor beta chains originate from one sample sequenced in a study of Ad26.COV2.S vaccination and SARS-CoV-2 variants. Repertoires were generated with immunoSEQ multiplex PCR, while TCRdb's copy carries only in-frame clones and drops some. The data hold about 280,000 clones, with around 87% observed a single time. Treatment denoted: roughly 20 received Ad26.COV2.S at low or high dose, single or two shots; 5 received placebo; per-sample allocation not given. Sampling happened 63 days after the first vaccine or placebo injection. The source was peripheral blood, collected in a trial of Ad26.COV2.S vaccine versus placebo. The receptors here all came from a person aged 18-60 years who received the Ad26.COV2.S COVID-19 vaccine or a placebo.

The chain couples TRBV6-4 to TRBJ1-2; D ambiguous. This CDR3 has 16 amino acids. V was trimmed by 0 bases and J by 4 bases, leaving 15 bases between them. Germline V gene lookup returns CDR1 MRHNA and CDR2 SNTAGT. CDR3 nucleotides: TGTGCCAGCAGTGACTCTGTGGGTGAGGTGTTCTATGGCTACACCTTC. This codes for CASSDSVGEVFYGYTF.

CDR3 loop: CASSKRPTSGSDYEQYF. The DNA for the CDR3 is TGTGCCAGCAGCAAAAGGCCGACTAGCGGGTCTGACTACGAGCAGTACTTC. This sequence joins TRBV21-1 and TRBJ2-7; the table's D call, TRBD2, was not checked against the DNA. TRBV21-1 is classified as a pseudogene. The CDR3 has 17 amino acids.

The V and J genes are TRBV10-1 and TRBJ2-2, with D possibly TRBD1 on 5 matching bases. V was pared by 4 bases and J by 7 bases, with 13 bases between. The CDR3 has 14 residues. The germline V gene encodes CDR1 WNHNN and CDR2 SYGVQD (reference sequence). The CDR3 sequence: CASSGQNIGGELFF. The CDR3 region has the DNA TGCGCCAGCAGTGGACAGAACATCGGCGGGGAGCTGTTTTTT.

J is TRBJ1-6 and V is TRBV6-5, with a possible D match to TRBD1 (6 bases). CDR1 and CDR2 from the germline V gene are MNHEY and SVGAGI. This CDR3 is built from 14 residues. Between the trimmed V and J ends, which lost 4 bases and 11 bases, there was a span of 15 bases. CDR3 residues: CASSSTGGSPPLHF. CDR3 bases: TGTGCCAGCAGTTCGACAGGAGGTTCGCCACCCCTCCACTTT.

At least ten counts were recorded for this clone. The chain is built from TRBV5-8 and TRBJ1-2, with unresolved D. Germline values: CDR1 SGHTS, CDR2 YDEGEE. The ends were cut back, 4 bases at V and 0 bases at J, with 7 bases in the middle. The CDR3 contains 13 residues. CDR3 sequence reads: CASSMVANYGYTF. CDR3 coding DNA: TGTGCCAGCAGCATGGTAGCTAACTATGGCTACACCTTC. Full variable domain (outside the CDR3, taken from reference TRBV5-8 and TRBJ1-2): EAGVTQSPTHLIKTRGQQATLRCSPISGHTSVYWYQQALGLGLQFLLWYDEGEERNRGNFPPRFSGRQFPNYSSELNVNALELEDSALYLCASSMVANYGYTFGSGTRLTVV.

V is TRBV5-6 and J is TRBJ2-1; TRBD2 matches at 9 bases. The CDR3 loop spans 15 amino acids. CDR1 and CDR2 (germline): SGHDT, YYEEEE. V lost 4 bases to trimming and J lost 2 bases; unmatched junction nucleotides: 4. The CDR3 nucleotides are TGTGCCAGCAGCCCCTTAGCGGGAGCCTACAATGAGCAGTTCTTC. Its translation is CASSPLAGAYNEQFF.

This rearrangement joins TRBV2 to TRBJ2-1, with TRBD2 identical over 11 bases. There are 15 residues in the CDR3. Trimming cost V 5 bases and J 4 bases; bases outside gene matches: 4. Germline values: CDR1 SNHLY, CDR2 FYNNEI. The DNA for the CDR3 is TGTGCCAGCAGTACTAGCGGGAGTAGGTACAATGAGCAGTTCTTC. This translates into CASSTSGSRYNEQFF.

The chain couples TRBV3-1 (or the pseudogene TRBV3-2) to TRBJ1-3; 7 nucleotides agree with TRBD1. CDR1 and CDR2 from the germline V gene are LGHDT and YNNKEL (reference sequence). Germline trimming cut 5 bases from V and 1 base from J; bases unmatched to any gene: 5. The CDR3 is 15 amino acids. The CDR3 spells CASSDQGGSGNTIYF. The DNA of the CDR3 is TGTGCCAGCAGCGATCAGGGGGGATCTGGAAACACCATATATTTT.

The V gene is TRBV7-6, the J gene TRBJ2-3; a possible D gene is TRBD2 (6 bases). The germline gives CDR1 SGHVS, CDR2 FNYEAQ. V gave up 5 bases and J gave up 1 base, with 16 bases separating them. The CDR3 runs to 16 residues. Written as DNA, the CDR3 is TGTGCCAGCAGCCAGGACTACGCGGGACGCACAGATACGCAGTATTTT. Translation gives CASSQDYAGRTDTQYF.

The genes are TRBV11-2 and TRBJ2-3; the D gene is possibly TRBD2 (5 bases). V gave up 1 base and J gave up 2 bases, with 13 bases separating them. The germline gives CDR1 SGHAT, CDR2 FQNNGV. CDR3 length: 16 residues. The CDR3 bases are TGTGCCAGCAGCTTAGGGGGAGATCTGGCCACAGATACGCAGTATTTT. This translates into CASSLGGDLATDTQYF. The entire variable domain, with the rest obtained from reference TRBV11-2 and TRBJ2-3, is as follows: EAGVAQSPRYKIIEKRQSVAFWCNPISGHATLYWYQQILGQGPKLLIQFQNNGVVDDSQLPKDRFSAERLKGVDSTLKIQPAKLEDSAVYLCASSLGGDLATDTQYFGPGTRLTVL.

Notes on this clone: The sample has other DNA sequences that encode this CDR3 too. The chain uses TRBV5-1 and TRBJ2-3, with D unclear. CDR3 length: 12 residues. V was shortened by 0 bases and J by 4 bases, with 3 bases between the two germline ends. The germline gives CDR1 SGHRS, CDR2 YFSETQ. The CDR3 loop is CASSLVSDTQYF. The CDR3 nucleotides are TGCGCCAGCAGCTTGGTCTCAGATACGCAGTATTTT.

The rearrangement links TRBV29-1 to TRBJ2-2, with D tentatively TRBD1 or TRBD2 (7 bases each). Germline V gene data show CDR1 as SQVTM and CDR2 as ANQGSEA. The length of the CDR3 is 16 residues. Trimming took 0 bases from V and 5 from J, leaving 16 bases between them. In DNA, the CDR3 is TGCAGCGTTGAAGATAACAGGGGAGGGGGTACCGGGGAGCTGTTTTTT. Protein sequence: CSVEDNRGGGTGELFF.

V usage is TRBV5-1 and J usage is TRBJ2-5; 9 bases are a match to TRBD1. The V segment lost 1 base and the J segment 2 bases; nucleotides outside the gene matches: 6. Germline-derived CDR1 and CDR2 are SGHRS and YFSETQ. The CDR3 is made up of 16 amino acids. Here the CDR3 reads CASSLRDRAEQETQYF. The CDR3 nucleotides read TGCGCCAGCAGCTTGAGGGACAGGGCGGAGCAAGAGACCCAGTACTTC.

V is TRBV6-2 or TRBV6-3 and J is TRBJ2-7; the D is unclear. Per the germline V gene, CDR1 is MNHEY and CDR2 is SVGEGT. Between the trimmed V and J ends, which lost 2 bases and 3 bases, there was a span of 5 bases. This CDR3 is built from 12 residues. The CDR3 reads CASSYRIYEQYF. The CDR3 DNA reads TGTGCCAGCAGTTACCGAATCTACGAGCAGTACTTC.

The chain joins TRBV25-1 to TRBJ2-7; 8 positions match TRBD2. V lost 3 bases and J lost 3; bases outside the gene matches: 13. CDR3 length: 17 residues. Germline loops: CDR1 MGHDK, CDR2 SYGVNS. CDR3: CASSDGLARAKNYEQYF. The CDR3 DNA sequence: TGTGCCAGCAGTGATGGACTAGCTAGAGCAAAGAACTACGAGCAGTACTTC.

The sample holds one count of this clone. The J gene is TRBJ2-1, the V gene TRBV2, with D maybe TRBD2 (5 bases). V was pared by 6 bases and J by 4 bases, with 10 bases between. Germline values: CDR1 SNHLY, CDR2 FYNNEI. This CDR3 is 13 amino acids long. CDR3 bases: TGTGCCAGCAGGACTATTCTATACAATGAGCAGTTCTTC. This gives the protein CASRTILYNEQFF.

The gene calls are TRBV3-1 (or the pseudogene TRBV3-2) and TRBJ2-7, with D possibly matching TRBD1 (5 bases). In germline, CDR1 is LGHDT, CDR2 YNNKEL (reference sequence). V lost 0 bases, J lost 6 bases, and 12 bases lay in between. CDR3 length: 14 residues. The DNA of the CDR3 is TGTGCCAGCAGCCAAGAGGCTCAGGGAAGCGAGCAGTACTTC. Protein product: CASSQEAQGSEQYF.

V gene TRBV6-4 combines with J gene TRBJ1-2; TRBD1 matches 10 bases. Germline V gives CDR1 MRHNA, CDR2 SNTAGT. The CDR3 runs to 14 residues. The V gene end was trimmed by 4 bases and the J gene end by 3 bases; junction bases not matched to a gene: 2. This CDR3 reads CASSVGTGDYGYTF. The CDR3 region has the DNA TGTGCCAGCAGTGTGGGGACAGGGGACTATGGCTACACCTTC.

The rearrangement links TRBV5-6 to TRBJ1-5, with D unresolved. V lost 4 bases and J 4 bases, leaving 18 bases between the germline ends. There are 16 residues in the CDR3. The germline V gene encodes CDR1 SGHDT and CDR2 YYEEEE. The DNA of the CDR3 is TGTGCCAGCAGCACCTGGGGAGGTGGATTAAATCAGCCCCAGCATTTT. Its translation: CASSTWGGGLNQPQHF. Together with reference TRBV5-6 and TRBJ1-5, the CDR3 gives the full variable domain: DAGVTQSPTHLIKTRGQQVTLRCSPKSGHDTVSWYQQALGQGPQFIFQYYEEEERQRGNFPDRFSGHQFPNYSSELNVNALLLGDSALYLCASSTWGGGLNQPQHFGDGTRLSIL.

This clone was picked up one time. The CDR3 region has the DNA TGTGCCAGCAGTTACGAGGGGGCTAGGGACACTGAAGCTTTCTTT. Protein: CASSYEGARDTEAFF. The rearrangement uses TRBV6-5 and TRBJ1-1; 7 nucleotides align to TRBD1. Germline CDR1 is MNHEY and CDR2 is SVGAGI. The CDR3 has 15 amino acids. After removal of 2 bases from V and 3 bases from J, the junction contained 6 bases not matched to a gene.

This clone occurred a few times. J is TRBJ2-1 and V is TRBV7-2; D not certain. The CDR3 loop spans 12 amino acids. Germline CDR1 reads SGHTA; CDR2 reads FQGNSA. The germline V and J ends were trimmed by 4 bases and 5 bases, with 6 bases remaining between them. The CDR3: CASSWVNNEQFF. The CDR3 bases are TGTGCCAGCAGCTGGGTCAACAATGAGCAGTTCTTC.

This chain uses TRBV6-6 with TRBJ2-7, with TRBD2 matching 7 bases. CDR3 length: 16 residues. Germline V gene data show CDR1 as MNHNY and CDR2 as SVGAGI (reference sequence). Trimming at V came to 6 bases and at J to 3 bases, leaving 14 bases not matched to a gene. The CDR3 DNA follows: TGTGCCAGCAGGCCGGGGTTAGACGGGAGGCACTACGAGCAGTACTTC. Translation gives CASRPGLDGRHYEQYF.

The rearrangement links TRBV3-1 (or the pseudogene TRBV3-2) to TRBJ2-3, with 10 positions matching TRBD2. Germline CDR1 and CDR2: LGHDT and YNNKEL (reference sequence). There are 19 residues in the CDR3. Trimming at V came to 2 bases and at J to 2 bases, leaving 13 bases not matched to a gene. The CDR3 is CASSQYGDSGGPYTDTQYF. CDR3 nucleotide sequence: TGTGCCAGCAGCCAATATGGGGATAGCGGGGGGCCTTACACAGATACGCAGTATTTT.